Shown below are 2 T cell receptor beta chains from a single sample sequenced in a study of CD8 T cells in ankylosing spondylitis (dated by TCRdb to the late 2010s). Their antigen targets remain unknown. Receptor libraries were prepared by 5' RACE. Sequencing used an Illumina HiSeq 2500. TCRdb redid the processing of the public reads, applying fastp at Q25 and MiXCR, and retained in-frame beta chains. Every distinct CDR3 protein forms one entry, paired with its most common genes and DNA. This sample is represented by some 800,000 distinct CDR3 sequences; 12% of them were singletons. The top ten clones comprise roughly 0.51% of the sample. Here is what the overall study found, with its caveats: A TCR beta motif of seven or eight highly homologous amino acid variants appeared characteristic of blood from ankylosing spondylitis patients.

Sequenced input: blood, either unsorted or a sorted T cell fraction (not recorded which). All receptors come from a male donor with ankylosing spondylitis.

The table lists this clonotype with a few counts. V is TRBV29-1 and J is TRBJ2-3; 7 positions match TRBD1. CDR3 length: 13 amino acids. V lost 6 bases, J lost 4 bases, and 7 bases stayed unmatched. Per germline, CDR1 SQVTM and CDR2 ANQGSEA. CDR3 residues: CSVFHRGADTQYF. The CDR3, as DNA: TGCAGCGTCTTCCACAGGGGCGCAGATACGCAGTATTTT.

The chain uses TRBV20-1 and TRBJ2-2; D unresolved. Germline V gene sequence: CDR1 DFQATT, CDR2 SNEGSKA (reference sequence). The CDR3 length is 15 residues. V was cut by 0 bases and J by 5 bases, with 13 bases left in between. As DNA, the CDR3 is TGCAGTGCTAGAGATCAGGCCCCTATGACCGGGGAGCTGTTTTTT. Translating gives CSARDQAPMTGELFF.